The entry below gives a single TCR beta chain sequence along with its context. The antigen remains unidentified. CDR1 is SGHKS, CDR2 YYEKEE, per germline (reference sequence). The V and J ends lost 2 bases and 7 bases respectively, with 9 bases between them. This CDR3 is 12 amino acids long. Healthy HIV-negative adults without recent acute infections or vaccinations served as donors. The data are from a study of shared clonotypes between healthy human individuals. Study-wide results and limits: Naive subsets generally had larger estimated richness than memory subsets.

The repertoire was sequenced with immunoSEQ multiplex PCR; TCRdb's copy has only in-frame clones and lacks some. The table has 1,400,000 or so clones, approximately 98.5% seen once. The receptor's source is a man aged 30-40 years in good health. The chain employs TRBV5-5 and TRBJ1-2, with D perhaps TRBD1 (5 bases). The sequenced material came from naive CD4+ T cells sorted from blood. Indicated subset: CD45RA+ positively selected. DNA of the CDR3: TGTGCCAGCAGCTTTCAGGGTGCTGGCTACACCTTC. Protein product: CASSFQGAGYTF.